The present entry profiles one T cell receptor beta chain with its context. Its antigen remains undetermined. No per-base quality is available; no much larger clone lies one base away. Taken from the germline V gene, the CDR1 and CDR2 loops are MDHEN and SYDVKM. V drops 5 bases and J drops 0 bases, leaving 15 bases in between. Spanning cysteine to phenylalanine, the CDR3 consists of 16 amino acids. Only the CDR3 portion is preserved as DNA: 48 bases, with reading frame beginning at the first base. Libraries were prepared through the immunoSEQ multiplex PCR assay. T-cell receptor beta chain repertoire sequencing was performed alongside a 770-gene immune expression panel. This immuneACCESS table, as held by TCRdb, lists in-frame sequences with V and J called but not all clones. Of the missing ones, under half trace to an unresolved V gene in checked studies; the others have no known cause. This sample is represented by 3,200 or so clones; roughly 95% of them were singletons. The top ten hold approximately 2% of the sample.

The sample originates from a study of brain metastases from non-small cell lung cancer (dated by TCRdb to about 2019). With regard to the full study: The study profiled the immune microenvironment of paired resected primary tumors and brain metastases from non-small-cell lung cancer patients.

The cohort comprised 30 to 45 patients with surgically resected non-small-cell lung cancer who had both primary tumor and brain metastasis specimens. The TCR sequence derives from a donor aged 40 or over with non-small cell lung cancer. Rearrangement joined TRBV28 to TRBJ2-3; the D gene is perhaps TRBD2, on 5 matching bases. What was sequenced was tumor-adjacent normal tissue. The CDR3 is CASSPLGRTSTDTQYF. In nucleotide form, the sequence is TGTGCCAGCAGTCCCCTGGGGAGAACTAGCACAGATACGCAGTATTTT.